Sequencing of this TCR beta chain was carried out in a study of monozygotic twins with inflammatory bowel disease. General observations from the study: With others, IBD patients shared fewer clonotypes than healthy twins did, especially with disease activity. Subtypes among T cells remained indistinguishable.

Points on this clonotype: Its antigen is still unknown.

Collection yielded 2 to 3 ml of blood per donor. Each TCR library consumed 3500 ng of total RNA. TCRdb reprocessed the 5' RACE reads, keeping one entry per CDR3 protein, no DNA. The table for this sample gives under 200,000 distinct CDR3 sequences. The CDR3 spans 15 residues. Germline CDR1 is SGHRS and CDR2 is YFSETQ. The clonotype comes from a human donor with ulcerative colitis or Crohn's disease, or a healthy co-twin of an affected twin (not recorded which). The V gene is TRBV5-1, the J gene TRBJ1-1; TCRdb calls TRBD1, which cannot be checked without DNA. The sample was blood. The CDR3 sequence: CASSLLTGENTEAFF.